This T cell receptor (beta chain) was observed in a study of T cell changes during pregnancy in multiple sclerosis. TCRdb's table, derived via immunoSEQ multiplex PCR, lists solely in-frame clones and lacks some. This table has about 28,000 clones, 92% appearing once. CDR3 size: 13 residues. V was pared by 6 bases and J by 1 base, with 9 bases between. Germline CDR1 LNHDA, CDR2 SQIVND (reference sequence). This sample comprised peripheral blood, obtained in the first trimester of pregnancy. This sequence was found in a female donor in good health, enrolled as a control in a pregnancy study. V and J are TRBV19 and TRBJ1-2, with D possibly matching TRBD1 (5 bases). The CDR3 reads CASREQGNYGYTF. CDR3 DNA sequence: TGTGCCAGTAGGGAGCAGGGTAACTATGGCTACACCTTC.